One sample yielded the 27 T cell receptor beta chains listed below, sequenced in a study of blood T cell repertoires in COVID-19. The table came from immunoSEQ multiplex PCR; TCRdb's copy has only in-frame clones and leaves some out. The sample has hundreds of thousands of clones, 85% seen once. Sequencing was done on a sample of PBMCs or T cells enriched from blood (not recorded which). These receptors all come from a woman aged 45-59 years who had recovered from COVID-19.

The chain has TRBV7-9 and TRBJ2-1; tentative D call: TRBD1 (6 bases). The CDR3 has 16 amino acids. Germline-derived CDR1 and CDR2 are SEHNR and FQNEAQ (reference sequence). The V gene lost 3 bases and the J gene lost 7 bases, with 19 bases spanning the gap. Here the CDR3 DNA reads TGTGCCAGCAGCTTTGGTTCAGGGGCCTTAGAGAATGAGCAGTTCTTC. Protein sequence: CASSFGSGALENEQFF.

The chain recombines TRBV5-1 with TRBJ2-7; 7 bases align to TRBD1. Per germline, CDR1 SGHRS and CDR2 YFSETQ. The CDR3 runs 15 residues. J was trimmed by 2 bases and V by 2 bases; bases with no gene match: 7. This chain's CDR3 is CASSFWTGATYEQYF. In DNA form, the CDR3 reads TGCGCCAGCAGCTTTTGGACAGGTGCTACCTACGAGCAGTACTTC.

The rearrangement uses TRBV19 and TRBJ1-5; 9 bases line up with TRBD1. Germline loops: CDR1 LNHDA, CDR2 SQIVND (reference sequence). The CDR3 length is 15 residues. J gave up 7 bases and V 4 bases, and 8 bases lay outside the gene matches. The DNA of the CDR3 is TGTGCCAGTAGTAGCACAGGGGGCCGGGGGCAGCCCCAGCATTTT. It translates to CASSSTGGRGQPQHF.

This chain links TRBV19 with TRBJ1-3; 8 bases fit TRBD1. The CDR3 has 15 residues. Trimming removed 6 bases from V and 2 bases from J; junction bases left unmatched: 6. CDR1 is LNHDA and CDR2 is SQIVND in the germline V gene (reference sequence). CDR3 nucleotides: TGTGCCAGTAGGACAGGGGCGACAACTGGAAACACCATATATTTT. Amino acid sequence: CASRTGATTGNTIYF.

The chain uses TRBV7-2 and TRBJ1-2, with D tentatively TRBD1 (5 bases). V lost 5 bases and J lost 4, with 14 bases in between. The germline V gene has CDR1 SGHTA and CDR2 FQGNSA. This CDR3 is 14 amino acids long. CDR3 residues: CASSPDPGGYGYTF. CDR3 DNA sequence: TGTGCCAGCAGCCCCGATCCGGGGGGCTATGGCTACACCTTC.

This chain's CDR3 is CASSSQGLLTEAFF. CDR3 DNA: TGTGCCAGTAGTTCACAGGGGCTCTTGACTGAAGCTTTCTTT. V is TRBV19 and J is TRBJ1-1, with TRBD1 identical over 7 bases. The V gene's germline CDR1 is LNHDA and CDR2 SQIVND (reference sequence). This CDR3 spans 14 amino acids. V gave up 5 bases and J gave up 5 bases; unmatched junction bases: 8. Complete variable domain (other parts from reference TRBV19 and TRBJ1-1): DGGITQSPKYLFRKEGQNVTLSCEQNLNHDAMYWYRQDPGQGLRLIYYSQIVNDFQKGDIAEGYSVSREKKESFPLTVTSAQKNPTAFYLCASSSQGLLTEAFFGQGTRLTVV.

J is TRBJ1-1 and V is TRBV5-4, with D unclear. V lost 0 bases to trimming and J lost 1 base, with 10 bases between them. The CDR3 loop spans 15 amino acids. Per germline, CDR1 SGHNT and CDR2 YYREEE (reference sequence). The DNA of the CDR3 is TGTGCCAGCAGCTTGGAGAGGGCAGCGAACACTGAAGCTTTCTTT. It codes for CASSLERAANTEAFF. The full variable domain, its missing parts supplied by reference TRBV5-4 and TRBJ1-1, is ETGVTQSPTHLIKTRGQQVTLRCSSQSGHNTVSWYQQALGQGPQFIFQYYREEENGRGNFPPRFSGLQFPNYSSELNVNALELDDSALYLCASSLERAANTEAFFGQGTRLTVV.

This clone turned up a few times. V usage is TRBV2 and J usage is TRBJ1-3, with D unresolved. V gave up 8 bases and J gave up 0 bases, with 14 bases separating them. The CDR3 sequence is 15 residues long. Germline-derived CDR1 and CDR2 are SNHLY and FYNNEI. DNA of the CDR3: TGTGCCAGCTCTTTAACGTCCGGCTCTGGAAACACCATATATTTT. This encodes CASSLTSGSGNTIYF.

The CDR3 region is CASSQEPGTNYEQYF. CDR3 coding DNA: TGTGCCAGCAGCCAAGAACCGGGGACTAACTACGAGCAGTACTTC. This chain links TRBV14 with TRBJ2-7; TRBD2 agrees at 7 bases. There are 15 residues in the CDR3. CDR1 SGHDN and CDR2 FVKESK come from the germline V gene. J lost 3 bases, V lost 0 bases, and 5 bases had no gene match.

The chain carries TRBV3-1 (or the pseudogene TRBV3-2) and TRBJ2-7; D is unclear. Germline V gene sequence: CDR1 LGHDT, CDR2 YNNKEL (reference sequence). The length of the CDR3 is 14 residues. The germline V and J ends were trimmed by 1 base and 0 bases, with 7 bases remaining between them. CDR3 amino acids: CASSQGRLSYEQYF. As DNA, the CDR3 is TGTGCCAGCAGCCAAGGGCGGCTCTCCTACGAGCAGTACTTC.

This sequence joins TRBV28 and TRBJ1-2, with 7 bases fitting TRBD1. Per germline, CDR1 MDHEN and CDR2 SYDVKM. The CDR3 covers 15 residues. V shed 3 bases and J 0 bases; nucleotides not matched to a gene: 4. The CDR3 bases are TGTGCCAGCAGTTTTCCAAGGGGGCCTAACTATGGCTACACCTTC. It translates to CASSFPRGPNYGYTF.

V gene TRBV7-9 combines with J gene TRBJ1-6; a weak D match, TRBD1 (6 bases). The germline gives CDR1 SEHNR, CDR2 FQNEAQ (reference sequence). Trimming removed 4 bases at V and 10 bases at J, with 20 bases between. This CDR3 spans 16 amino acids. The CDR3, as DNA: TGTGCCAGCAGCTATGGCCTCCGGGACATGGGATCACCCCTCCACTTT. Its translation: CASSYGLRDMGSPLHF. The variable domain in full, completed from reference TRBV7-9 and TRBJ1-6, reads DTGVSQNPRHKITKRGQNVTFRCDPISEHNRLYWYRQTLGQGPEFLTYFQNEAQLEKSRLLSDRFSAERPKGSFSTLEIQRTEQGDSAMYLCASSYGLRDMGSPLHFGNGTRLTVT.

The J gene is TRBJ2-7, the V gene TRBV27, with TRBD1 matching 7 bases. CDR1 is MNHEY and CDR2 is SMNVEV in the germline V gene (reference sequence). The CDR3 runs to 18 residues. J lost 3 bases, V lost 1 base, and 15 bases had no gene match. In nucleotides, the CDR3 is TGTGCCAGCAGTTTATTTGGTCCGGACAGGAACCCGCGCTACGAGCAGTACTTC. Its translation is CASSLFGPDRNPRYEQYF.

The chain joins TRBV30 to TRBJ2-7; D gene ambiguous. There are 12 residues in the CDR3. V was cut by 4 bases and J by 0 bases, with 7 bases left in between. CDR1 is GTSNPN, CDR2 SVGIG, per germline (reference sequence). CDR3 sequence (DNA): TGTGCCTGGAACGACAACTCCTACGAGCAGTACTTC. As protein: CAWNDNSYEQYF.

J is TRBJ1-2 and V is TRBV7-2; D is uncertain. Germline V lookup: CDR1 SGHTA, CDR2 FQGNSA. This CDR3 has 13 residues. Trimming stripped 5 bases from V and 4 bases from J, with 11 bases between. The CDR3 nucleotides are TGTGCCAGCAGCCTGGAGGGAACCTATGGCTACACCTTC. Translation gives CASSLEGTYGYTF.

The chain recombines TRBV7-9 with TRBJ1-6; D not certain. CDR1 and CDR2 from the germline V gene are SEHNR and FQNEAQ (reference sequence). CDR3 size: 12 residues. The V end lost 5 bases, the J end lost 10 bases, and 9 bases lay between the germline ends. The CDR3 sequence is CASSEPRSPLHF. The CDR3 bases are TGTGCCAGCAGCGAGCCTCGGTCACCCCTCCACTTT.

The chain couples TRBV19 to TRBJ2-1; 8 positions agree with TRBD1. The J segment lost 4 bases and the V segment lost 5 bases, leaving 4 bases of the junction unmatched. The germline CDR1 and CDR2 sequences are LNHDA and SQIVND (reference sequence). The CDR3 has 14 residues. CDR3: CASSSDRDYNEQFF. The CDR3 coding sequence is TGTGCCAGTAGTTCGGACAGGGATTACAATGAGCAGTTCTTC.

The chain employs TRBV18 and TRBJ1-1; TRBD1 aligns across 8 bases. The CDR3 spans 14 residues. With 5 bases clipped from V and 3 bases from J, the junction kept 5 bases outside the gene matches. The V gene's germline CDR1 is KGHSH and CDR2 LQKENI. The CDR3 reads CASSNTGGDTEAFF. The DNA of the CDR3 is TGTGCCAGCTCAAACACAGGGGGTGACACTGAAGCTTTCTTT.

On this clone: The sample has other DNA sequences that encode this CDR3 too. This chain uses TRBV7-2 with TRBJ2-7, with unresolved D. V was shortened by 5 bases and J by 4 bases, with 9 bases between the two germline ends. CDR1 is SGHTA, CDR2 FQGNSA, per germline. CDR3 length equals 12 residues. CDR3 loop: CASSPGGYEQYF. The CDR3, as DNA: TGTGCCAGCAGCCCGGGTGGTTACGAGCAGTACTTC.

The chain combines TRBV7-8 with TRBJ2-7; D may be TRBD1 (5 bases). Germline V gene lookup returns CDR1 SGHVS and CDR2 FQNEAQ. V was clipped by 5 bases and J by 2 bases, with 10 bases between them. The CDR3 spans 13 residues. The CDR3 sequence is CASSISGTYEQYF. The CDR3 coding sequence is TGTGCCAGCAGCATATCAGGGACCTACGAGCAGTACTTC.

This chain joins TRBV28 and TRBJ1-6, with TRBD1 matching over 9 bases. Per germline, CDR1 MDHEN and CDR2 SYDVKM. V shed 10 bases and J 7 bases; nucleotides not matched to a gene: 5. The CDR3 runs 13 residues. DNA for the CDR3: TGTGCCACCCGGGACAGGGTGAATTCACCCCTCCACTTT. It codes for CATRDRVNSPLHF.

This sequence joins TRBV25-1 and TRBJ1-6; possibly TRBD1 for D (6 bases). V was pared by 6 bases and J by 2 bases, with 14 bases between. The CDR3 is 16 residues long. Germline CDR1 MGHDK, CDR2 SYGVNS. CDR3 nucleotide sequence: TGTGCCAGCAGCCAGAGCGGGGGGCCCTATAATTCACCCCTCCACTTT. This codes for CASSQSGGPYNSPLHF.

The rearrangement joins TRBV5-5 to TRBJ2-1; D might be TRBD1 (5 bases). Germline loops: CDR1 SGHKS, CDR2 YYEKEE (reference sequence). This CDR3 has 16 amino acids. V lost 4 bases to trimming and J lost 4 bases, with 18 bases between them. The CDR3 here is CASSLYSPGLYNEQFF. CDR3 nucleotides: TGTGCCAGCAGCCTATATTCACCAGGGTTATACAATGAGCAGTTCTTC. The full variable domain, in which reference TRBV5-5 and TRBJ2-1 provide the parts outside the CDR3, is DAGVTQSPTHLIKTRGQQVTLRCSPISGHKSVSWYQQVLGQGPQFIFQYYEKEERGRGNFPDRFSARQFPNYSSELNVNALLLGDSALYLCASSLYSPGLYNEQFFGPGTRLTVL.

This chain's CDR3 is CASSPLDVTGDINGYTF. Here the CDR3 DNA reads TGTGCCAGCTCACCACTTGACGTCACAGGGGATATTAATGGCTACACCTTC. The gene calls are TRBV18 and TRBJ1-2; 7 bases are a match to TRBD1. The CDR3 length is 17 residues. The ends lost 1 base at V and 6 bases at J; junction bases unmatched: 14. In germline, CDR1 is KGHSH, CDR2 LQKENI.

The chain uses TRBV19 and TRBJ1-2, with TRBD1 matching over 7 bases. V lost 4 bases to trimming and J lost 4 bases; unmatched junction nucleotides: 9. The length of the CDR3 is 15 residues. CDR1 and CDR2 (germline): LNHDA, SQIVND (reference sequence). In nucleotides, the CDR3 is TGTGCCAGTAGTAGGTATGGGACAGCCACCTATGGCTACACCTTC. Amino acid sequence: CASSRYGTATYGYTF.

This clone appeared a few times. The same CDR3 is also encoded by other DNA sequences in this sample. The CDR3 DNA reads TGTGCCAGTAGTATCCAGGGGCCCTACAATGAGCAGTTCTTC. Its translation is CASSIQGPYNEQFF. V and J are TRBV19 and TRBJ2-1, with D perhaps matching TRBD1 (6 bases). CDR1 and CDR2 from the germline V gene are LNHDA and SQIVND (reference sequence). The CDR3 spans 14 residues. Trimming removed 3 bases from V and 2 bases from J, with 8 bases in between.

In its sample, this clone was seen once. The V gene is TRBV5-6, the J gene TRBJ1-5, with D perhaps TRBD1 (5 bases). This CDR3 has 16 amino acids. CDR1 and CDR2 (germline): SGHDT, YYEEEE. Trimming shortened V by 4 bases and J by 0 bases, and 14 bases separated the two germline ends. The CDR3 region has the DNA TGTGCCAGCAGCGTAACAGGAACTTATAGCAATCAGCCCCAGCATTTT. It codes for CASSVTGTYSNQPQHF.